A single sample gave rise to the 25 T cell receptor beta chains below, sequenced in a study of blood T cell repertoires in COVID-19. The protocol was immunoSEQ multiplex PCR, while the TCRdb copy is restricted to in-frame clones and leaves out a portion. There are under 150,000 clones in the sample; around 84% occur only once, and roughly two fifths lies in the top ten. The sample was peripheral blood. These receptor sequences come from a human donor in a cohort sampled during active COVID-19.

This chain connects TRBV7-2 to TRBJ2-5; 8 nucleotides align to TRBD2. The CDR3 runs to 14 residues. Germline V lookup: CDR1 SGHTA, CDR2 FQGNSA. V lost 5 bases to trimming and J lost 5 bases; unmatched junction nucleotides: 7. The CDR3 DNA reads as TGTGCCAGCAGCGGGACTAGGGGGATTGAGACCCAGTACTTC. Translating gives CASSGTRGIETQYF.

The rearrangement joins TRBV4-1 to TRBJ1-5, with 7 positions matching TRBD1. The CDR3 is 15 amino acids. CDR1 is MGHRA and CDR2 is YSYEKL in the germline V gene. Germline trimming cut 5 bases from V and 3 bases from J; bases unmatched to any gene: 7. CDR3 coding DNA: TGCGCCAGCAGCAGCCGGGACAGTAACAATCAGCCCCAGCATTTT. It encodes CASSSRDSNNQPQHF.

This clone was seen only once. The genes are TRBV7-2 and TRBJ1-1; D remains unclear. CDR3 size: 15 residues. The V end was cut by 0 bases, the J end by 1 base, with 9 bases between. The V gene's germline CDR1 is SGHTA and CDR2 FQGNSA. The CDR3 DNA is TGTGCCAGCAGCTTAGCTCCAGGTCGGAACACTGAAGCTTTCTTT. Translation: CASSLAPGRNTEAFF.

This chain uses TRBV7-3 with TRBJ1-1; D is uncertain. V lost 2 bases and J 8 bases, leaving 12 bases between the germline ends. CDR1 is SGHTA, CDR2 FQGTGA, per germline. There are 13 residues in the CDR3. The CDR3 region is CASSLHPEREAFF. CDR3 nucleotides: TGTGCCAGCAGCTTACACCCCGAGAGGGAAGCTTTCTTT. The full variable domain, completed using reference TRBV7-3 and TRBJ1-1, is GAGVSQTPSNKVTEKGKYVELRCDPISGHTALYWYRQSLGQGPEFLIYFQGTGAADDSGLPNDRFFAVRPEGSVSTLKIQRTERGDSAVYLCASSLHPEREAFFGQGTRLTVV.

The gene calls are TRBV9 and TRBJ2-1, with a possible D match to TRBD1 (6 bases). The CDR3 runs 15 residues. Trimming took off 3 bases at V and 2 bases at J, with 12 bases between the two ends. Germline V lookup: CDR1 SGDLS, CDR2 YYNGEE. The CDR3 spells CASSERTAPYNEQFF. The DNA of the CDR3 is TGTGCCAGCAGCGAGCGGACAGCGCCCTACAATGAGCAGTTCTTC.

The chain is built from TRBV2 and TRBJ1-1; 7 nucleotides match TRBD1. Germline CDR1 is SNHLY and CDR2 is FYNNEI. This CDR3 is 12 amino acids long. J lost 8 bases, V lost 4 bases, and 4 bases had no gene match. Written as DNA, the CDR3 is TGTGCCAGCAGTGGGATGGACAGGGAAGCTTTCTTT. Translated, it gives CASSGMDREAFF.

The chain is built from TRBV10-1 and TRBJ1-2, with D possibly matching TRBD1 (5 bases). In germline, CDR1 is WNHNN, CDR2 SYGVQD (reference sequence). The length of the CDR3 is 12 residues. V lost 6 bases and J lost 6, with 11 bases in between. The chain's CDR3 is CASRPPGDGYTF. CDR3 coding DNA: TGCGCCAGCAGACCCCCGGGGGATGGCTACACCTTC.

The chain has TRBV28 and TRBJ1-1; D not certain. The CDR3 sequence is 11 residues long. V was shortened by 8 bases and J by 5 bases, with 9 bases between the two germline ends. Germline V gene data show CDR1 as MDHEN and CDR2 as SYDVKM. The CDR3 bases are TGTGCCAGCGGAGACGAAACTGAAGCTTTCTTT. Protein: CASGDETEAFF.

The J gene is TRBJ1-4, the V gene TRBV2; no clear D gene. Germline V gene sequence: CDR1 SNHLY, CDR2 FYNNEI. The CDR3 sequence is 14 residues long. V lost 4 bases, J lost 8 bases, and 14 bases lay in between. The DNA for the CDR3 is TGTGCCAGCAGTGTGACACCGGCTTCAGAAAAACTGTTTTTT. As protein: CASSVTPASEKLFF.

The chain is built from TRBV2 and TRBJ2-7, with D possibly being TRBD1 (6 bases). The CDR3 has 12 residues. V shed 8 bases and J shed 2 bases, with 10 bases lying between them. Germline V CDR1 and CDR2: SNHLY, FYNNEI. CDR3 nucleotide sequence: TGTGCCAGCTGGACAGCGCCCTACGAGCAGTACTTC. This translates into CASWTAPYEQYF. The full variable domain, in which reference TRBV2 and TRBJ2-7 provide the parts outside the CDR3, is EPEVTQTPSHQVTQMGQEVILRCVPISNHLYFYWYRQILGQKVEFLVSFYNNEISEKSEIFDDQFSVERPDGSNFTLKIRSTKLEDSAMYFCASWTAPYEQYFGPGTRLTVT.

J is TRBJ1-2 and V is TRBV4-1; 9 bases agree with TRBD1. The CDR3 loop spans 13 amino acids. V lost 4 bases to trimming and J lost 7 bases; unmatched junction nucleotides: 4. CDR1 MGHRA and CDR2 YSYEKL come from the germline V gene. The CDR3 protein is CASSLGTGSGYTF. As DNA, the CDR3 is TGCGCCAGCAGCCTCGGGACAGGGTCTGGCTACACCTTC.

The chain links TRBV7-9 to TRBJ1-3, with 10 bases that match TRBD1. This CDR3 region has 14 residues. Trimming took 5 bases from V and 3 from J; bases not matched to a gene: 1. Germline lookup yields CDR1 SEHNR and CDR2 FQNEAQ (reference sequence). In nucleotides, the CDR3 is TGTGCCAGCAGCCGGACAGGGGGTGGAAACACCATATATTTT. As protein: CASSRTGGGNTIYF.

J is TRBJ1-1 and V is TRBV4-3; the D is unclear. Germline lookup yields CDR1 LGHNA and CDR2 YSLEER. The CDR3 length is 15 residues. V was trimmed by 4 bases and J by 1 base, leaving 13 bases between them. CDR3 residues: CASSPGGVTNTEAFF. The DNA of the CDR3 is TGCGCCAGCAGCCCTGGCGGGGTAACGAACACTGAAGCTTTCTTT.

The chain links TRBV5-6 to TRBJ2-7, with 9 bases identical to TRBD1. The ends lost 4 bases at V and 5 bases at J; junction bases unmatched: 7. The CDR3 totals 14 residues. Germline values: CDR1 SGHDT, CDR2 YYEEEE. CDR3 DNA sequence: TGTGCCAGCAGCGGCTCCGGGACAGGGAACGAGCAGTACTTC. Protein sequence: CASSGSGTGNEQYF.

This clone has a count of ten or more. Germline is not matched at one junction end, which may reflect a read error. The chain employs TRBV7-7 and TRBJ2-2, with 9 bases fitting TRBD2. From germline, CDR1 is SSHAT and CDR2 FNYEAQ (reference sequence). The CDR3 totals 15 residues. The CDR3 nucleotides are TGTGCTAGCAGCTTCGGTTTAGCGGGGGAAGGGGAGCTGTTTTTT. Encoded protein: CASSFGLAGEGELFF.

The CDR3 DNA reads as TGTGCCAGCAGTGGACAGGGGGCGCGGTACTTC. Its translation: CASSGQGARYF. The chain couples TRBV2 to TRBJ2-7; the match to TRBD1 covers 10 bases. V shed 4 bases, J shed 12 bases, and the junction held 3 bases outside the gene matches. The CDR3 totals 11 residues. Germline V gene sequence: CDR1 SNHLY, CDR2 FYNNEI.

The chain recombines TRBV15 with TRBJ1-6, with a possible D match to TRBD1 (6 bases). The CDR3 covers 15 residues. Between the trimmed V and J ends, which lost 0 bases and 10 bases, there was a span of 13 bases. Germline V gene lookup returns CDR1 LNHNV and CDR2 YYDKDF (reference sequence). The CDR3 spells CATSREGGGGSPLHF. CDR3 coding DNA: TGTGCCACCAGCAGAGAGGGGGGAGGGGGATCACCCCTCCACTTT.

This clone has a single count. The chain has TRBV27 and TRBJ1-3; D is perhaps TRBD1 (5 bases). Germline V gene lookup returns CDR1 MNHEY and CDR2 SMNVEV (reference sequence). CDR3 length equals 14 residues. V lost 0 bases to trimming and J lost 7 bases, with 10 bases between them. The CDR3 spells CASSLSSGFNTIYF. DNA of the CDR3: TGTGCCAGCAGTTTATCATCAGGGTTCAACACCATATATTTT.

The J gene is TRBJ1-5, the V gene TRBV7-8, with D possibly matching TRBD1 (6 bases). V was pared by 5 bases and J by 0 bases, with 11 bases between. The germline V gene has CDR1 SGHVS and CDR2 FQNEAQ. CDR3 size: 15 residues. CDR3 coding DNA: TGTGCCAGCAGCACGACAGGCTATAGCAATCAGCCCCAGCATTTT. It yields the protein CASSTTGYSNQPQHF.

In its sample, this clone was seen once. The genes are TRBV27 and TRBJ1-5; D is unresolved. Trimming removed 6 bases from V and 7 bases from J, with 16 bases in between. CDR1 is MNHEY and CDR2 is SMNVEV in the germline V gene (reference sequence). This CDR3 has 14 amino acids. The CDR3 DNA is TGTGCCAGCAGCAAGGAGAGGGTCGAGCAGCCCCAGCATTTT. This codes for CASSKERVEQPQHF.

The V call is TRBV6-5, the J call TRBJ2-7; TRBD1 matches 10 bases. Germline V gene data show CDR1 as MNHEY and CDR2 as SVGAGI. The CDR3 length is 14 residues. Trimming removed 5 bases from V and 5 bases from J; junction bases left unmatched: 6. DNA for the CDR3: TGTGCCAGCAGTCCGGGACAGGGGAACGACGAGCAGTACTTC. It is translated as CASSPGQGNDEQYF.

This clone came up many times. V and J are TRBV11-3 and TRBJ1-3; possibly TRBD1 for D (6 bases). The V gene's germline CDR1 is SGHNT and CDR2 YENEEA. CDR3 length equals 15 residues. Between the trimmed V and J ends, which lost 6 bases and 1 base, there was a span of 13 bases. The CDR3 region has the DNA TGTGCCAGCAGACAGGGCTCTCGGTCTGGAAACACCATATATTTT. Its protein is CASRQGSRSGNTIYF.

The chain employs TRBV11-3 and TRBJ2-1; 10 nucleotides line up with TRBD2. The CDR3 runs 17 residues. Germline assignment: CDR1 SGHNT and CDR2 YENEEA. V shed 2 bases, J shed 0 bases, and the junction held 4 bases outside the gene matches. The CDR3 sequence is CASSLFSSGGSYNEQFF. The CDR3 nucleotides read TGTGCCAGCAGCTTATTCTCTAGCGGGGGCTCCTACAATGAGCAGTTCTTC.

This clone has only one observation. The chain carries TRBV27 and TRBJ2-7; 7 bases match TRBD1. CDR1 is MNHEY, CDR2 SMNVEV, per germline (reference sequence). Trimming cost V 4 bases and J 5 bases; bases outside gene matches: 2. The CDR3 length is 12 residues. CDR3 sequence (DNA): TGTGCCAGCAGTTACAGGGGCAACGAGCAGTACTTC. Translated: CASSYRGNEQYF.

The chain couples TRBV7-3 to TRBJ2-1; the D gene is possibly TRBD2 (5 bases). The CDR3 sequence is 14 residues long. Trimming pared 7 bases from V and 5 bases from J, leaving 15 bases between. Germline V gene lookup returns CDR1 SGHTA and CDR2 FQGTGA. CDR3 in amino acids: CASTSGGPHNEQFF. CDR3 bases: TGTGCCAGCACTTCTGGCGGGCCTCACAATGAGCAGTTCTTC.